This T cell receptor beta chain was sequenced during a study of cytomegalovirus exposure and HLA in healthy donors. The PCR ran on 60 Vbeta and 13 Jbeta primers. This table comes from immunoSEQ multiplex PCR, and its TCRdb copy is limited to in-frame clones, with some not included. The data hold approximately 130,000 clones, with 85% to 90% observed a single time. The CDR3 runs 15 residues. Trimming shortened V by 0 bases and J by 7 bases, and 10 bases separated the two germline ends. The germline gives CDR1 SNHLY, CDR2 FYNNEI. The chain employs TRBV2 and TRBJ1-6, with a tentative D call TRBD1 (5 bases). The source of this sequence is a woman in her 30s in good health and CMV-seropositive. The sequenced sample was PBMCs. The CDR3 spells CASSEAGGGNSPLHF. The CDR3 DNA is TGTGCCAGCAGTGAAGCGGGGGGAGGGAATTCACCCCTCCACTTT.